The 5 T cell receptor beta chains reported below all come from one sample, sequenced in a study of blood T cell repertoires in COVID-19. The table came from immunoSEQ multiplex PCR; TCRdb's copy has only in-frame clones and leaves some out. The repertoire has about 240,000 clones, 81% of them found once; the top ten carry roughly 7.4%. Sequencing was done on a sample of peripheral blood. The receptors come from a woman older than 75 with COVID-19, enrolled during active disease.

This chain links TRBV30 with TRBJ2-5; D may be TRBD1 (5 bases). The germline V and J ends were trimmed by 1 base and 4 bases, with 16 bases remaining between them. The CDR3 spans 15 residues. Per germline, CDR1 GTSNPN and CDR2 SVGIG (reference sequence). For the CDR3, the DNA is TGTGCCTGGAGTGGGGTTCAGGGAAATGGAGAGACCCAGTACTTC. It encodes CAWSGVQGNGETQYF.

The rearrangement uses TRBV20-1 and TRBJ1-2, with D possibly being TRBD1 (5 bases). This CDR3 spans 11 amino acids. Trimming pared 2 bases from V and 8 bases from J, leaving 9 bases between. The germline V gene encodes CDR1 DFQATT and CDR2 SNEGSKA (reference sequence). CDR3 bases: TGCAGTGCTAGAACGGGGGACGGCTACACCTTC. Translated: CSARTGDGYTF.

This chain uses TRBV7-3 with TRBJ2-2; 9 bases agree with TRBD2. The J segment lost 0 bases and the V segment lost 4 bases, leaving 12 bases of the junction unmatched. The CDR3 has 19 amino acids. Per the germline V gene, CDR1 is SGHTA and CDR2 is FQGTGA. CDR3 sequence (DNA): TGTGCCAGCAGCTCAAGGGGACTAGCTAAACCACCGAACACCGGGGAGCTGTTTTTT. This translates into CASSSRGLAKPPNTGELFF.

A few counts support this clone. The chain links TRBV5-6 to TRBJ1-2; D call uncertain. Germline V CDR1 and CDR2: SGHDT, YYEEEE. This CDR3 contains 13 residues. V dropped 1 base and J dropped 8 bases, with 12 bases sitting between them. CDR3 in amino acids: CASSLRPEVGYTF. The CDR3 nucleotides read TGTGCCAGCAGCTTGAGGCCAGAGGTCGGCTACACCTTC.

V and J are TRBV18 and TRBJ1-2, with 7 bases lining up with TRBD1. This CDR3 is 13 amino acids long. V dropped 5 bases and J dropped 2; count of bases not matched to a gene: 2. The germline gives CDR1 KGHSH, CDR2 LQKENI. CDR3 protein: CASSSTGNYGYTF. Written as DNA, the CDR3 is TGTGCCAGCTCATCGACAGGGAACTATGGCTACACCTTC.